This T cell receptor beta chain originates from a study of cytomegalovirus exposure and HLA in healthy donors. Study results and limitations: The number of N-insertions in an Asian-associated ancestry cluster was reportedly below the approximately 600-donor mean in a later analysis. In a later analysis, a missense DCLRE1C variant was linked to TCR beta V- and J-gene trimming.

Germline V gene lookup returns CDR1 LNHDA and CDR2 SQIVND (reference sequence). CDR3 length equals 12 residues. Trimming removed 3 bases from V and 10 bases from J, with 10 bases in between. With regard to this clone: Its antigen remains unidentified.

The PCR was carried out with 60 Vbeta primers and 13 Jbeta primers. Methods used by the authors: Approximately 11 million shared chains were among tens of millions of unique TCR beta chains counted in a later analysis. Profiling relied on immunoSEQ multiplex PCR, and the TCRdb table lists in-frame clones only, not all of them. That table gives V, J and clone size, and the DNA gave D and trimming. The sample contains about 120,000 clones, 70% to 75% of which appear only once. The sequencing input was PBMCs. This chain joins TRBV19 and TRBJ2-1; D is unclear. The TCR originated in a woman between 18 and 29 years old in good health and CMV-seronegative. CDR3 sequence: CASSMARTEQFF. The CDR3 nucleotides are TGTGCCAGTAGTATGGCTCGAACAGAGCAGTTCTTC.